The entry that follows covers one TCR beta chain sequence. Its antigen is unknown. Base qualities are missing; no much larger clone stands one base away. V ends up 6 bases short and J 2 bases short, with an unmatched junction base count of 8. From the germline V gene (reference sequence), CDR1 is DFQATT and CDR2 is SNEGSKA. The CDR3 starts with the cysteine, ends with the phenylalanine, and has 14 residues. The read is trimmed to its CDR3 DNA, 42 bases read in frame from base 1. This entry comes from a study of CD8 T cells in ankylosing spondylitis (TCRdb year 2017). Describing the broader study: To find TCR variants linked to disease, the study profiled T cell receptor beta repertoires in ankylosing spondylitis patients and healthy donors. The whole study cohort included 95 to 130 healthy donors and about two dozen ankylosing spondylitis patients. Samples of peripheral blood were taken, and for ankylosing spondylitis patients, synovial fluid was collected as well. Overall study results and their limits: The disease-linked clones showed a CD8+ phenotype and occurred at relatively low frequencies in peripheral blood. Some TCR beta motif variants had previously been reported in synovial fluid and blood of reactive arthritis patients, which suggested common disease-initiation mechanisms. A TCR beta motif of 7 or 8 highly homologous amino acid variants appeared characteristic of blood from ankylosing spondylitis patients. The disease-linked clones were reported to be significantly enriched in matched synovial fluid samples from ankylosing spondylitis patients.

TCRdb shows the sequencer as Illumina HiSeq 2500. TCR beta libraries were prepared by quantitative 5'-RACE with molecular barcodes. The published analysis was carried out like this. To identify disease-linked TCR variants, a new computational method was used, one built on a probabilistic model of VDJ rearrangement. TCRdb trimmed public reads at Q25 via fastp, called clones via MiXCR and kept in-frame beta chains. For every CDR3 protein sequence, its rows merge into one entry that carries the most common genes and DNA. In this record, the V and J calls reflect TCRdb's handling and not the investigators' own analysis. The sample table shows some 250,000 distinct CDR3 sequences, and under 30% are seen once. Together, the top ten hold around 0.64% of the sample.

This receptor was obtained from a male donor with ankylosing spondylitis or in good health (not recorded which). The rearranged chain carries TRBV20-1 and TRBJ2-7; the central 9 bases match TRBD2. Sequencing input: blood, either unsorted or a sorted T cell fraction (not recorded which). The DNA reads as follows: TGCAGTGCCCAGGACGAGCGGGGGGCCTACGAGCAGTACTTC. This translates into CSAQDERGAYEQYF.